The rows below give T cell receptor beta chains drawn from one sample of a study of T cells in Graves' hyperthyroidism and ophthalmopathy. One entry per CDR3 protein, called by TCRdb with MiXCR from the multiplex PCR reads. The sample lists around 340,000 distinct CDR3 sequences; 17% were seen once. Sequenced sample: blood. The receptors originated from a young woman with Graves' hyperthyroidism that later progressed to Graves' ophthalmopathy. Both conserved end residues are part of each CDR3. The D gene is left open where the match is weak. Where a row states a size, it is once, few, many or the class of an expanded clone; other rows omit it.

cdr3_aa cdr3_nt d_call v_call clone_size j_call
CASSSPQRGVSKTDTQYF TGTGCCAGCAGTTCCCCGCAGCGGGGGGTCAGTAAGACAGATACGCAGTATTTT TRBD2 TRBV12-3/TRBV12-4 many TRBJ2-3
CATSRDSYYGYTF TGTGCCACCAGTCGGGACAGCTACTATGGCTACACCTTC TRBD1 TRBV24-1 . TRBJ1-2
CASSLGTVTGNTIYF TGTGCCAGCAGTTTAGGGACGGTCACTGGAAACACCATATATTTT . TRBV6-1 many TRBJ1-3
CASSSHRGLNTEAFF TGTGCCAGCAGCTCCCACAGGGGCTTGAACACTGAAGCTTTCTTT TRBD1 TRBV5-6 many TRBJ1-1
CASSGFFRTAYEQYF TGTGCCAGCAGTGGGTTTTTCCGCACGGCCTACGAGCAGTACTTC . TRBV28 . TRBJ2-7
CSVETYFRTDTQYF TGCAGCGTTGAAACATATTTTCGCACAGATACGCAGTATTTT . TRBV29-1 . TRBJ2-3
CASSERYITADTQYF TGTGCCAGCAGTGAAAGATATATCACGGCAGATACGCAGTATTTT . TRBV6-1 many TRBJ2-3
CSARDRWRGNTGELFF TGCAGTGCTAGAGATCGTTGGCGCGGGAACACCGGGGAGCTGTTTTTT . TRBV20-1 many TRBJ2-2
CASSYTTTSGDTDTQYF TGTGCCAGCAGCTACACCACGACTAGCGGGGACACAGATACGCAGTATTTT TRBD2 TRBV7-9 many TRBJ2-3
CASSSDRHSLDEQYF TGTGCCAGTAGTTCGGACAGGCATTCCTTAGACGAGCAGTACTTC TRBD1 TRBV19 many TRBJ2-7
CAWSGSYEQYF TGTGCCTGGAGTGGAAGCTACGAGCAGTACTTC . TRBV30 many TRBJ2-7